This entry is about one T cell receptor (beta chain). What it recognizes is unknown. This record belongs to a study of CD4+ T cells in melanoma. This table comes from immunoSEQ multiplex PCR, and its TCRdb copy is limited to in-frame clones, with some not included. The sample lists approximately 15,000 clones, 75% to 90% occurring once. Trimming cost V 7 bases and J 11 bases, with 23 bases left between them. The CDR3 totals 14 residues. Looked up from germline, CDR1 is SGHNT and CDR2 is YYREEE (reference sequence). Points from the study as a whole: In melanoma, neoantigen-specific CD4+ T cells reportedly differed in differentiation state. A reported correlation linked neoantigen-specific CD4+ T cells to CD8+, macrophage and B cell function.

The receptor was derived from a human donor with melanoma. Input material: cells from a culture (not recorded whether cultured in vitro). V is TRBV5-4 and J is TRBJ2-3; tentatively, D is TRBD2 (7 bases). CDR3 DNA sequence: TGTGCCAGCGGGCTCTTTTTGGGGGGGCCTATGCAGTATTTT. It encodes CASGLFLGGPMQYF. Combining the CDR3 with reference TRBV5-4 and TRBJ2-3 gives the whole variable domain ETGVTQSPTHLIKTRGQQVTLRCSSQSGHNTVSWYQQALGQGPQFIFQYYREEENGRGNFPPRFSGLQFPNYSSELNVNALELDDSALYLCASGLFLGGPMQYFGPGTRLTVL.